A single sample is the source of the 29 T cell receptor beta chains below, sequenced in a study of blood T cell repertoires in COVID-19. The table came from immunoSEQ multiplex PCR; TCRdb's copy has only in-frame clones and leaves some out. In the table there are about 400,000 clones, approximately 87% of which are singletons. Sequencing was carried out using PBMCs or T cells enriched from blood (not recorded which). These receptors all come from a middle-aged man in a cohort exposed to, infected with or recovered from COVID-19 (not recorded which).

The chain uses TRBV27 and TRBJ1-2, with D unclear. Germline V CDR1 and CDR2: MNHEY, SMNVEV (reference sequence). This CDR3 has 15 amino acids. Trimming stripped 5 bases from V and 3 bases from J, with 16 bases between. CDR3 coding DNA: TGTGCCAGCAGTGTGGGCCACGCCACTTACTATGGCTACACCTTC. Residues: CASSVGHATYYGYTF.

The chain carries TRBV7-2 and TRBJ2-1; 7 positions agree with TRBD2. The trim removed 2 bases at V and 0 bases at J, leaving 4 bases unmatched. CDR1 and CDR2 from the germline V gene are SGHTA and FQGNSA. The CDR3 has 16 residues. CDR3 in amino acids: CASSLLPSGSYNEQFF. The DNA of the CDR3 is TGTGCCAGCAGCTTATTGCCTAGCGGCTCCTACAATGAGCAGTTCTTC. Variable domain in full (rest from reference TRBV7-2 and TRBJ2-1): GAGVSQSPSNKVTEKGKDVELRCDPISGHTALYWYRQSLGQGLEFLIYFQGNSAPDKSGLPSDRFSAERTGGSVSTLTIQRTQQEDSAVYLCASSLLPSGSYNEQFFGPGTRLTVL.

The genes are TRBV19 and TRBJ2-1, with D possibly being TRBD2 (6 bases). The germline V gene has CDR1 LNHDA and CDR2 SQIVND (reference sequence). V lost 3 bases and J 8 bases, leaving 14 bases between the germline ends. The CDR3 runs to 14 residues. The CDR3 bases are TGTGCCAGTAGTATCGGTAGCGGTACCTATGAGCAGTTCTTC. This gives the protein CASSIGSGTYEQFF.

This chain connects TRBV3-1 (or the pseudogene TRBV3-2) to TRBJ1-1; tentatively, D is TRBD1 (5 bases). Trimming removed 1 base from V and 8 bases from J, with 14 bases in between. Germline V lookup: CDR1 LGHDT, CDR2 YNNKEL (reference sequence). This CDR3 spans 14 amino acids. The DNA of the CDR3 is TGTGCCAGCAGCCAAGCTGGGACTAGTTTAGAAGCTTTCTTT. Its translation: CASSQAGTSLEAFF.

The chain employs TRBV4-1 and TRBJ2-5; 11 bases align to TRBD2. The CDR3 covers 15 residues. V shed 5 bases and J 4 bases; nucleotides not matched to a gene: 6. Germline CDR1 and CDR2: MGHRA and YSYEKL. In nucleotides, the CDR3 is TGCGCCAGCAGCGGGACTAGCGGAAAGTTAGAGACCCAGTACTTC. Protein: CASSGTSGKLETQYF.

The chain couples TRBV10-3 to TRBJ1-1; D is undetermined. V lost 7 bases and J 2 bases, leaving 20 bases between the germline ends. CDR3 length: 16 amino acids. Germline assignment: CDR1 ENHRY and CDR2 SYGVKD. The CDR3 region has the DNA TGTGCCATCAAATTGGCCCCGGGTGAGCGTAACACTGAAGCTTTCTTT. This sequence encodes CAIKLAPGERNTEAFF.

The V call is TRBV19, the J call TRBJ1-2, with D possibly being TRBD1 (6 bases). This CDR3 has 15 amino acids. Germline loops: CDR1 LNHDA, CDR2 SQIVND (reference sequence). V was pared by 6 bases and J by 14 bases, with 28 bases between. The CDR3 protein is CASRTVTSGVGLETF. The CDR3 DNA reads TGTGCCAGTAGGACTGTCACTTCAGGGGTTGGGTTGGAGACCTTC.

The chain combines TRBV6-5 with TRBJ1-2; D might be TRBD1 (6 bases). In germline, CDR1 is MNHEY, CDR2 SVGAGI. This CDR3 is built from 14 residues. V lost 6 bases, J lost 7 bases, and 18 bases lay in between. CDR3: CASRITGLMGGYTF. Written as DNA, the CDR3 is TGTGCCAGCAGAATTACAGGGTTGATGGGTGGCTACACCTTC.

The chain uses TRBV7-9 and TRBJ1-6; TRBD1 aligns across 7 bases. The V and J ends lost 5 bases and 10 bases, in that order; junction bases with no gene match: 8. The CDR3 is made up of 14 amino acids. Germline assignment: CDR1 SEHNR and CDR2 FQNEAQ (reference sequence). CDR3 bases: TGTGCCAGCAGCCTCACCTCAGGGGGGTCACCCCTCCACTTT. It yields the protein CASSLTSGGSPLHF.

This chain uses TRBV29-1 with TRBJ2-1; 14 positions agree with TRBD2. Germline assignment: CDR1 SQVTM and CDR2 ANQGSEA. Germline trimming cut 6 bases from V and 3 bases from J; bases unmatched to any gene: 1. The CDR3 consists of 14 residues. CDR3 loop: CSVGTSGGYNEQFF. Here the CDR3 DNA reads TGCAGCGTGGGGACTAGCGGGGGCTACAATGAGCAGTTCTTC.

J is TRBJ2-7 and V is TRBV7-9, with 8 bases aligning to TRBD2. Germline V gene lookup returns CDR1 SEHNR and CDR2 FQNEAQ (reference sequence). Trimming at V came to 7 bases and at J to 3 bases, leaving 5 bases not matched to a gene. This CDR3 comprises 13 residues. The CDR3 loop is CASTRLASYEQYF. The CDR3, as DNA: TGTGCCAGCACCCGACTAGCGAGCTACGAGCAGTACTTC.

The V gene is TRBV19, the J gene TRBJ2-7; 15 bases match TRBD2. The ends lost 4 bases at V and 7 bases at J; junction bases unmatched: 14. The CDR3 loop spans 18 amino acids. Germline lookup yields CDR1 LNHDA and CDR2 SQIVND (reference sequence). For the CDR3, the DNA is TGTGCCAGTAGTAAACGGACTAGCGGGAGGGCCAGTACGGGAGAGCAGTACTTC. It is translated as CASSKRTSGRASTGEQYF.

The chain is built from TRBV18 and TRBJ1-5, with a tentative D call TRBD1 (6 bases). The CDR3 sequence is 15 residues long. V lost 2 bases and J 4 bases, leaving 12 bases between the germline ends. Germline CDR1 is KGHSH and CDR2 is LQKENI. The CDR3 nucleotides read TGTGCCAGCTCACCAGACTACAGGGATAATCAGCCCCAGCATTTT. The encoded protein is CASSPDYRDNQPQHF.

The CDR3 sequence is CASSASGGFWGNSNQPQHF. In DNA form, the CDR3 reads TGTGCCAGCAGTGCCTCTGGGGGGTTCTGGGGAAATAGCAATCAGCCCCAGCATTTT. V and J are TRBV2 and TRBJ1-5, with a tentative D call TRBD1 (5 bases). The CDR3 contains 19 residues. Between the trimmed V and J ends, which lost 4 bases and 0 bases, there was a span of 22 bases. The germline CDR1 and CDR2 sequences are SNHLY and FYNNEI.

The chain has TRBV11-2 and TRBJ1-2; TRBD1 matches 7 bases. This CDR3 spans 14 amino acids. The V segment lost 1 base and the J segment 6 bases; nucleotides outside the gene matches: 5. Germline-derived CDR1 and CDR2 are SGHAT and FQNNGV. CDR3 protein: CASSLVAGGNGYTF. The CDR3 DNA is TGTGCCAGCAGCTTAGTAGCAGGGGGTAATGGCTACACCTTC.

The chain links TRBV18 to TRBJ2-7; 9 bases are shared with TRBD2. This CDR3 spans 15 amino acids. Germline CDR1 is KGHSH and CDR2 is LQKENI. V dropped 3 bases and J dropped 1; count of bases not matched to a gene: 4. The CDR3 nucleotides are TGTGCCAGCTCACCGACGCGGGAGGGTTCCTACGAGCAGTACTTC. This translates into CASSPTREGSYEQYF.

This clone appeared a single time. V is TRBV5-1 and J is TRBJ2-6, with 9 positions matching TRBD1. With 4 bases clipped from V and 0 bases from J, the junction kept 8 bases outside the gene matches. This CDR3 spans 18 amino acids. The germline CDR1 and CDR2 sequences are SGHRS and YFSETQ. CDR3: CASSVRDRDSSGANVLTF. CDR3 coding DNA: TGCGCCAGCAGCGTCCGGGACAGGGATAGCTCTGGGGCCAACGTCCTGACTTTC.

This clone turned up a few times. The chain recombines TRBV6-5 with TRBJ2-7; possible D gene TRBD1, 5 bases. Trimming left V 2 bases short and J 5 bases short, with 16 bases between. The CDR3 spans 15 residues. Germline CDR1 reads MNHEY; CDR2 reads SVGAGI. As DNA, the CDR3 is TGTGCCAGCAGTTACACGAGACAGAAGTTTGACGAGCAGTACTTC. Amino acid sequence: CASSYTRQKFDEQYF.

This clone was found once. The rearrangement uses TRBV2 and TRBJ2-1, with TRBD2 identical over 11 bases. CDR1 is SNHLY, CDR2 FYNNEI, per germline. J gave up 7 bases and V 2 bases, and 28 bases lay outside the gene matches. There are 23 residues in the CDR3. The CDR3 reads CASSERGQKGLAGLSAGPNEQFF. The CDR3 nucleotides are TGTGCCAGCAGTGAACGTGGCCAGAAAGGACTAGCGGGTTTATCCGCGGGGCCAAATGAGCAGTTCTTC.

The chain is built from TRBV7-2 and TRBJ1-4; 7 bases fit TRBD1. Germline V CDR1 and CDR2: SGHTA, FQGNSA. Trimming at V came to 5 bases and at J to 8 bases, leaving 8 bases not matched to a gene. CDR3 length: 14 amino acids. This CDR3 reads CASSPHRDSEKLFF. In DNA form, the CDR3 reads TGTGCCAGCAGCCCTCACCGGGACAGCGAAAAACTGTTTTTT.

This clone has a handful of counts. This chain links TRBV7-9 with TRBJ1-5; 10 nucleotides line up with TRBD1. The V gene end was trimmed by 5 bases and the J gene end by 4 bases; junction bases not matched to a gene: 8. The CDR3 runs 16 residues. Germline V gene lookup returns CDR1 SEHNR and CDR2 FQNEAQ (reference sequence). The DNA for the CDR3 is TGTGCCAGCAGCCTAGACAGGGGGCAGGGGAATCAGCCCCAGCATTTT. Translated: CASSLDRGQGNQPQHF.

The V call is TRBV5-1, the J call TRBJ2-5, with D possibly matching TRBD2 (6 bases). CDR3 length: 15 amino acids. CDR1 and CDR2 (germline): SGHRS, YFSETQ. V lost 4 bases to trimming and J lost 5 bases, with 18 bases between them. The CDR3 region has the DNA TGCGCCAGCAGCCGCTCATCGGGGGATGGGGAGACCCAGTACTTC. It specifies CASSRSSGDGETQYF.

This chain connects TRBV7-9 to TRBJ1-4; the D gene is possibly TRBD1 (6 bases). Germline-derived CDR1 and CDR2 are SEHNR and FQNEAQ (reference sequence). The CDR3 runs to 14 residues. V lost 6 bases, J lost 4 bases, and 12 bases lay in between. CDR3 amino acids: CASSTGTINEKLFF. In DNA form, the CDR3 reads TGTGCCAGCAGTACAGGGACCATTAATGAAAAACTGTTTTTT.

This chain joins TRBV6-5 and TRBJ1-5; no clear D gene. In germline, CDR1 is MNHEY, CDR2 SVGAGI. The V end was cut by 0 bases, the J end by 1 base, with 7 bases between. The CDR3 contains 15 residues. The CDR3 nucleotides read TGTGCCAGCAGTTACTCGGCGGGGAGCAATCAGCCCCAGCATTTT. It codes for CASSYSAGSNQPQHF.

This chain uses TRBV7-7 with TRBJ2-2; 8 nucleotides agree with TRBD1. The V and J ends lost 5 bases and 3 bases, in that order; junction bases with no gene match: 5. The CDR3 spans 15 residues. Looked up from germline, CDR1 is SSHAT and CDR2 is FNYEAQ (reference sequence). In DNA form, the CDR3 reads TGTGCCAGCAGCCCAAGACAGGGGTACACCGGGGAGCTGTTTTTT. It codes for CASSPRQGYTGELFF.

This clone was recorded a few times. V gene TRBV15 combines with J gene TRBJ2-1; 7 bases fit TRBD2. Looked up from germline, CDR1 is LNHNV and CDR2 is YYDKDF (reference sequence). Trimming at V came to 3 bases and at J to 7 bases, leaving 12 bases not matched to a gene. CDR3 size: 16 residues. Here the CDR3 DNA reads TGTGCCACCAGCAGGCCAAGCGGCGGGAGATGGAATGAGCAGTTCTTC. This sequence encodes CATSRPSGGRWNEQFF.

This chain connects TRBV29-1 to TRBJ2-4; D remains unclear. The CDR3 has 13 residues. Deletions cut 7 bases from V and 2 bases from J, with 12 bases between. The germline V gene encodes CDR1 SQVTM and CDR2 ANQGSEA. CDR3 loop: CSAWALTKNIQYF. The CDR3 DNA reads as TGCAGCGCATGGGCGCTTACCAAAAACATTCAGTACTTC.

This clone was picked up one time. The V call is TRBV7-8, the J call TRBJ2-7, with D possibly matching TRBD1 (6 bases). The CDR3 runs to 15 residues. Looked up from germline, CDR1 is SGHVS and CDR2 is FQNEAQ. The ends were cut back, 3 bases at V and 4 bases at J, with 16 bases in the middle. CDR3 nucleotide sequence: TGTGCCAGCAGCTTCGACAGGCTACGCCCTTACGAGCAGTACTTC. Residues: CASSFDRLRPYEQYF. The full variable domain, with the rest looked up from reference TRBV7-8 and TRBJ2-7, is GAGVSQSPRYKVAKRGQDVALRCDPISGHVSLFWYQQALGQGPEFLTYFQNEAQLDKSGLPSDRFFAERPEGSVSTLKIQRTQQEDSAVYLCASSFDRLRPYEQYFGPGTRLTVT.

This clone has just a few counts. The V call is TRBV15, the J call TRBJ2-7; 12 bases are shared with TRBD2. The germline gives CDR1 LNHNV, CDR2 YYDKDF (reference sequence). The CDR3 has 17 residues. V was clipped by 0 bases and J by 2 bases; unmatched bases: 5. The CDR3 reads CATSRDLRTSGTYEQYF. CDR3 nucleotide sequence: TGTGCCACCAGCAGAGATCTGAGGACTAGCGGGACCTACGAGCAGTACTTC.